The subject of this entry is one TCR beta chain. No antigen is known for it. These data come from a study of CD8+CD57+ T cells in acquired aplastic anemia. Study overall: The mean DNA yield obtained from sorted CD4+ and CD8+ cells came to about 3.2 ug.

The CDR3 consists of 16 residues. V was cut by 7 bases and J by 1 base, with 19 bases left in between. Germline V gives CDR1 LNHDA, CDR2 SQIVND (reference sequence). Points from the study as a whole: Patients shared about 30 CD8+ CDR3 sequences with controls.

The authors sequenced patients whose flow cytometry had shown CD8+CD57+ cell expansion. The diagnosis in all patients was severe acquired aplastic anemia. Patients were untreated when blood was sampled. CDR3 and TCR beta VDJ profiling relied on a genomic DNA template. Using its own MiXCR run on the reads, TCRdb lists one record per CDR3 protein. The data show 200,000 to 250,000 distinct CDR3 sequences, with roughly 50% seen just once and 20% held by the top ten. This chain connects TRBV19 to TRBJ1-2; tentatively, D is TRBD1 (6 bases). The sequencing sample was made of sorted CD4+, CD8+, or CD8+CD57+ T cells (not recorded which) from PBMCs. This receptor was taken from a human donor with aplastic anemia. The DNA of the CDR3 is TGTGCCAGTACTATCTCGTCGGGGGCTGGTAACTATGGCTACACCTTC. Protein: CASTISSGAGNYGYTF.